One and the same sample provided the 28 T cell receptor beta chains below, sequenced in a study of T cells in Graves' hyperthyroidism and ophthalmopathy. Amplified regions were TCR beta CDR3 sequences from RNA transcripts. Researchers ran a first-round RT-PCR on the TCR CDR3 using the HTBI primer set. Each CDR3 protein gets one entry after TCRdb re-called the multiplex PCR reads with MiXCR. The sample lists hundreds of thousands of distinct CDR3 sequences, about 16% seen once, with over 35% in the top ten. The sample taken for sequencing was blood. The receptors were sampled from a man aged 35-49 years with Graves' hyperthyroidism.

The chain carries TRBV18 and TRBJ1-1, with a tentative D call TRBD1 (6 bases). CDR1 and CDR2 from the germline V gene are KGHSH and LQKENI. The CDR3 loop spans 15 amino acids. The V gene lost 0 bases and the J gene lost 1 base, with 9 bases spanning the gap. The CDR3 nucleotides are TGTGCCAGCTCACCACCTGGCAGGGGGAACACTGAAGCTTTCTTT. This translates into CASSPPGRGNTEAFF.

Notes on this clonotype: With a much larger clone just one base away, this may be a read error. As DNA, the CDR3 is TGTGCCATCAGTGTCATCGTACAGGCCGACACCGGGGGGCTGTTTTTT. As protein: CAISVIVQADTGGLFF. J is TRBJ2-2 and V is TRBV10-3, with D perhaps TRBD2 (6 bases). CDR1 ENHRY and CDR2 SYGVKD come from the germline V gene. The CDR3 totals 16 residues.

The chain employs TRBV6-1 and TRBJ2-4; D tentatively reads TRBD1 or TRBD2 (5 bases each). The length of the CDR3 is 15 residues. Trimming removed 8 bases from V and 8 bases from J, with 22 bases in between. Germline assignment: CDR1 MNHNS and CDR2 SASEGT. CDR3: CASGSYRDHGDIQYF. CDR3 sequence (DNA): TGTGCCAGCGGGTCTTACCGGGACCACGGGGACATTCAGTACTTC.

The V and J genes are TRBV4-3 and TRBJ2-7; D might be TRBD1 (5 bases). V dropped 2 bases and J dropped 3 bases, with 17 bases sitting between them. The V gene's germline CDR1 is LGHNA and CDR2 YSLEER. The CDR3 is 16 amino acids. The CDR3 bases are TGCGCCAGCAGCCAATCGGATGGCACAGGAAGCTACGAGCAGTACTTC. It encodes CASSQSDGTGSYEQYF.

CDR3 bases: TGTGCCAGCAGTTACCCCCCCTCGCAGGGGAGAAGTTATGGCTACACCTTC. Amino acids: CASSYPPSQGRSYGYTF. The chain joins TRBV6-2 or TRBV6-3 to TRBJ1-2, with D perhaps matching TRBD1 (6 bases). The CDR3 runs 17 residues. In germline, CDR1 is MNHEY, CDR2 SVGEGT. Trimming removed 2 bases from V and 5 bases from J, with 21 bases in between.

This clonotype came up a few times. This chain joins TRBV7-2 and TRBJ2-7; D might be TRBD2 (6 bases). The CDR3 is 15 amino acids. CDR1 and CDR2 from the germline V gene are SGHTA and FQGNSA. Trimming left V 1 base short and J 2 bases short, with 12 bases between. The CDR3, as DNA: TGTGCCAGCAGCTTAGGTAGCGGCGCGCCCTACGAGCAGTACTTC. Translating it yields CASSLGSGAPYEQYF.

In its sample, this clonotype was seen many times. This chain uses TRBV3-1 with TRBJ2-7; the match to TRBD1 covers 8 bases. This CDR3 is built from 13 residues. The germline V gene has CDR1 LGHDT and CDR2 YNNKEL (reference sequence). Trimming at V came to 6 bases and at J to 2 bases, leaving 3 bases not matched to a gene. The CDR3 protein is CASRNRGAYEQYF. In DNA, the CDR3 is TGTGCCAGCAGAAACAGGGGGGCCTACGAGCAGTACTTC.

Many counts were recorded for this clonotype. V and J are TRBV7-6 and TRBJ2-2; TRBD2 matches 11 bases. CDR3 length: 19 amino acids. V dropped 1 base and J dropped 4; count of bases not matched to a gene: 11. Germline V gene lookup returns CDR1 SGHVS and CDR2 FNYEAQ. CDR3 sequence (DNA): TGTGCCAGCAGCTTAGGGGCTCCGGGACTAGCGGTGATCACCGGGGAGCTGTTTTTT. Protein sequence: CASSLGAPGLAVITGELFF.

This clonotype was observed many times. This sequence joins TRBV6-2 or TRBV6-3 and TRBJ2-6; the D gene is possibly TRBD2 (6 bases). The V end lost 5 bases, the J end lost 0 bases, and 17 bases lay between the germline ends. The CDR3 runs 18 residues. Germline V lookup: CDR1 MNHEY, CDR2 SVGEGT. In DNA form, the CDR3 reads TGTGCCAGCAGTCACGACGGAGGGAGAGGCTCTGGGGCCAACGTCCTGACTTTC. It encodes CASSHDGGRGSGANVLTF.

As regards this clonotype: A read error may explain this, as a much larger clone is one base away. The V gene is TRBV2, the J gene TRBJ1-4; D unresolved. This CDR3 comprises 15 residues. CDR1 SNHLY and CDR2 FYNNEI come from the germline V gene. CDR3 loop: CAGSPELATGEKLFF. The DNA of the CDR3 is TGTGCCGGCAGCCCCGAACTCGCTACGGGCGAAAAACTGTTTTTT.

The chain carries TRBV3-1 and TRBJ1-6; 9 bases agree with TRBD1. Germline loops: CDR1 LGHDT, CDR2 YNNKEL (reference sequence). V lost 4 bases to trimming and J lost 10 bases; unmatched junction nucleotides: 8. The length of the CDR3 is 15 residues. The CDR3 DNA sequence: TGTGCCAGCAGCCGGACAGGGGATGGTTTGTCACCCCTCCACTTT. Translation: CASSRTGDGLSPLHF.

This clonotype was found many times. The CDR3 spells CATQGGVSEEKLFF. For the CDR3, the DNA is TGTGCCACCCAAGGCGGGGTTTCTGAGGAAAAACTGTTTTTT. The V gene is TRBV2, the J gene TRBJ1-4; D is unresolved. The length of the CDR3 is 14 residues. The germline V gene encodes CDR1 SNHLY and CDR2 FYNNEI. The V end lost 10 bases, the J end lost 8 bases, and 20 bases lay between the germline ends.

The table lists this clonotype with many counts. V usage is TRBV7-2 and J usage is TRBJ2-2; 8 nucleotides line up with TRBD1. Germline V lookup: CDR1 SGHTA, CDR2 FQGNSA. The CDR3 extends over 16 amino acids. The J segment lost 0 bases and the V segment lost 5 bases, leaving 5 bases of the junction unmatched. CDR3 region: CASSPRTGSNTGELFF. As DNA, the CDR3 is TGTGCCAGCAGCCCTAGGACAGGGTCGAACACCGGGGAGCTGTTTTTT.

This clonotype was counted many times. In nucleotides, the CDR3 is TGCGCCAGCAGGGCGGGGGGACAAATGAACACTGAAGCTTTCTTT. The encoded protein is CASRAGGQMNTEAFF. The chain links TRBV5-1 to TRBJ1-1; weak D call: TRBD1 (6 bases). The V and J ends lost 5 bases and 0 bases respectively, with 14 bases between them. Germline lookup yields CDR1 SGHRS and CDR2 YFSETQ. The CDR3 has 15 amino acids.

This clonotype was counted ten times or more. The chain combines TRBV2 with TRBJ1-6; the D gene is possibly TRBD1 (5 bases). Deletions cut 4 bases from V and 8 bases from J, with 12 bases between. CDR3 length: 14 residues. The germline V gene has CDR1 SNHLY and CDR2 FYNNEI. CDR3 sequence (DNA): TGTGCCAGCAGTGGGACACGGTCGGATTCACCCCTCCACTTT. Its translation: CASSGTRSDSPLHF.

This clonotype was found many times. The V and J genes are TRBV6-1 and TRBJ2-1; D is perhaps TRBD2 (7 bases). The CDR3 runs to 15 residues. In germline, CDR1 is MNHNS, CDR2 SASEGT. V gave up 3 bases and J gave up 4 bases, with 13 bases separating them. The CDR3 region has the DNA TGTGCCAGCAGTGACAGGGGAGGGGGATACAATGAGCAGTTCTTC. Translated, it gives CASSDRGGGYNEQFF.

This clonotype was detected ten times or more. The CDR3 nucleotides read TGTGCCAGCAGGACGGGGGCCAGCTACTATGGCTACACCTTC. Residues: CASRTGASYYGYTF. The genes are TRBV6-1 and TRBJ1-2; possible D gene TRBD1, 6 bases. In germline, CDR1 is MNHNS, CDR2 SASEGT. The CDR3 covers 14 residues. V lost 6 bases and J lost 3, with 14 bases in between.

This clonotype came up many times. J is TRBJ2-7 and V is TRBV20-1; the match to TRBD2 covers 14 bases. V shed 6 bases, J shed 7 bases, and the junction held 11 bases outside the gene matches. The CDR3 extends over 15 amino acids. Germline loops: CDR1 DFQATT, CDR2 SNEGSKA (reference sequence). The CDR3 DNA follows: TGCAGTGCCTACGGGACTAGCGGGGGCAAGTGGGAGCAGTACTTC. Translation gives CSAYGTSGGKWEQYF.

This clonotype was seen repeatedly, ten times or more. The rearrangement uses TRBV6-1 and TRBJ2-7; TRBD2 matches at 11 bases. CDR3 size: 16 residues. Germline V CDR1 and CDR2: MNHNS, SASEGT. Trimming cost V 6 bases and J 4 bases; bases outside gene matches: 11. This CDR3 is CASSRNSGGALYEQYF. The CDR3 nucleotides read TGTGCCAGCAGCCGAAATAGCGGGGGGGCTCTGTACGAGCAGTACTTC.

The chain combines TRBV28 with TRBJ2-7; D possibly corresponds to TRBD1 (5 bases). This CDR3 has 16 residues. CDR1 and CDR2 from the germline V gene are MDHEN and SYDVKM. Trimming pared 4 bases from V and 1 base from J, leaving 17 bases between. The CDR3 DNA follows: TGTGCCAGCAGTTCTGGGGCAGGGTTGTATTCCTACGAGCAGTACTTC. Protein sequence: CASSSGAGLYSYEQYF.

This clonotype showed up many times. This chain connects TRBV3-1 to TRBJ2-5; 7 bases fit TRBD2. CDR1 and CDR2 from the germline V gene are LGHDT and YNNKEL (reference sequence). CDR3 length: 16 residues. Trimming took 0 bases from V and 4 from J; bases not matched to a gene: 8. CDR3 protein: CASSQEGGAGRETQYF. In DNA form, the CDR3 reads TGTGCCAGCAGCCAAGAAGGCGGAGCGGGGAGAGAGACCCAGTACTTC.

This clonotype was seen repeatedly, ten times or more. The CDR3 sequence is CASSQAGARYGYTF. CDR3 bases: TGTGCCAGCTCACAAGCAGGGGCGCGGTATGGCTACACCTTC. The chain has TRBV18 and TRBJ1-2; TRBD1 might be the D (6 bases). Trimming took 4 bases from V and 5 from J, leaving 14 bases between them. Germline values: CDR1 KGHSH, CDR2 LQKENI. The CDR3 is 14 residues long.

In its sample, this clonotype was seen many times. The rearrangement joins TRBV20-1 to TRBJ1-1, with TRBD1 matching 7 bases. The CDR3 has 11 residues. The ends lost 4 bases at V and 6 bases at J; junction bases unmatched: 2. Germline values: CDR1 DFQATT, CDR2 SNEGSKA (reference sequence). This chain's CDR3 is CSATDRAEAFF. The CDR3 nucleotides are TGCAGTGCTACCGACAGGGCTGAAGCTTTCTTT.

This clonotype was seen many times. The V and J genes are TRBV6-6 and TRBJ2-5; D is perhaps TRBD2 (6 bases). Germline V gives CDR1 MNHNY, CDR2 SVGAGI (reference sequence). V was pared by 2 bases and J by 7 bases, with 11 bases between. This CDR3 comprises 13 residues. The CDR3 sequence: CASSYAGSGTQYF. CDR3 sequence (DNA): TGTGCCAGCAGTTACGCGGGGTCCGGGACCCAGTACTTC.

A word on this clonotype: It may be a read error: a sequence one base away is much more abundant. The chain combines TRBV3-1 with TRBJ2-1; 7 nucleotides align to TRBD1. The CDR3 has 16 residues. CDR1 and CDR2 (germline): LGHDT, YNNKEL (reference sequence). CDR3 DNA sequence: TGTGCCAGCAACCCGGGACAGACAAGCTCCTACAATGAGCGGTTCTTC. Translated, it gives CASNPGQTSSYNERFF.

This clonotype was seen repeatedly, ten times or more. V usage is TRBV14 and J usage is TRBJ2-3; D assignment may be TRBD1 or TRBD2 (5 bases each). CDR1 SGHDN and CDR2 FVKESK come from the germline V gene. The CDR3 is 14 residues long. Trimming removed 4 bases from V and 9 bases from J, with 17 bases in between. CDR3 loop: CASSRTSTGGTQYF. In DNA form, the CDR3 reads TGTGCCAGCAGCCGCACCTCCACAGGAGGCACGCAGTATTTT.

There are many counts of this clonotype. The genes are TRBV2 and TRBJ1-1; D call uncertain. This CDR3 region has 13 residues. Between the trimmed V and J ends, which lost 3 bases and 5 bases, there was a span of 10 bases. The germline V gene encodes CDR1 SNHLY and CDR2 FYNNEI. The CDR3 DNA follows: TGTGCCAGCAGTGAGTTCTCTGAGACTGAAGCTTTCTTT. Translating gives CASSEFSETEAFF. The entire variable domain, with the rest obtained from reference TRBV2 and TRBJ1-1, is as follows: EPEVTQTPSHQVTQMGQEVILRCVPISNHLYFYWYRQILGQKVEFLVSFYNNEISEKSEIFDDQFSVERPDGSNFTLKIRSTKLEDSAMYFCASSEFSETEAFFGQGTRLTVV.

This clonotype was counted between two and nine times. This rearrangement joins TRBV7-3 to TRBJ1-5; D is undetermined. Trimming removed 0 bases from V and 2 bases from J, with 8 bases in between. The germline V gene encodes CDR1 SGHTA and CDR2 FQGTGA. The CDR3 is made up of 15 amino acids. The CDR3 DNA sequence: TGTGCCAGCAGCTTAACGGCGAGTGGCAATCAGCCCCAGCATTTT. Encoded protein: CASSLTASGNQPQHF.